Below, 11 T cell receptor beta chains from the same sample are listed, as sequenced in a study of cytomegalovirus exposure and HLA in healthy donors. PCR was performed using 60 Vbeta and 13 Jbeta primers. Sequencing was performed with immunoSEQ multiplex PCR; in TCRdb, only in-frame clones are kept and a portion is missing. This table holds over 85,000 clones, around 68% found once. Sequencing was carried out using PBMCs. The receptors originated from a human donor in good health.

The rearrangement joins TRBV28 to TRBJ2-7; tentative D call: TRBD2 (5 bases). V lost 4 bases, J lost 2 bases, and 15 bases lay in between. CDR3 size: 15 residues. Germline CDR1 MDHEN, CDR2 SYDVKM. The CDR3 coding sequence is TGTGCCAGCAGTTCACCACGGGAAAGCACCTACGAGCAGTACTTC. This codes for CASSSPRESTYEQYF.

As to this clone: This sample includes further DNA sequences coding for the same CDR3. The chain is built from TRBV5-4 and TRBJ2-1; 10 nucleotides agree with TRBD2. Germline CDR1 reads SGHNT; CDR2 reads YYREEE (reference sequence). The V segment lost 4 bases and the J segment 6 bases; nucleotides outside the gene matches: 7. This CDR3 has 15 amino acids. DNA for the CDR3: TGTGCCAGCAGCCCCGGACTAGCGGACATCAATGAGCAGTTCTTC. Residues: CASSPGLADINEQFF. Combining the CDR3 with reference TRBV5-4 and TRBJ2-1 gives the whole variable domain ETGVTQSPTHLIKTRGQQVTLRCSSQSGHNTVSWYQQALGQGPQFIFQYYREEENGRGNFPPRFSGLQFPNYSSELNVNALELDDSALYLCASSPGLADINEQFFGPGTRLTVL.

This clone was detected a few times. J is TRBJ1-3 and V is TRBV5-1; TRBD1 aligns across 9 bases. CDR1 SGHRS and CDR2 YFSETQ come from the germline V gene. The CDR3 is 16 residues long. V shed 0 bases, J shed 4 bases, and the junction held 5 bases outside the gene matches. The CDR3 spells CASSLDGQGMGNTIYF. The CDR3 nucleotides read TGCGCCAGCAGCTTGGACGGACAGGGGATGGGAAACACCATATATTTT. Full variable domain (rest looked up from reference TRBV5-1 and TRBJ1-3): KAGVTQTPRYLIKTRGQQVTLSCSPISGHRSVSWYQQTPGQGLQFLFEYFSETQRNKGNFPGRFSGRQFSNSRSEMNVSTLELGDSALYLCASSLDGQGMGNTIYFGEGSWLTVV.

This chain connects TRBV7-9 to TRBJ1-1; no firm D call. The CDR3 is made up of 12 amino acids. V was shortened by 3 bases and J by 1 base, with 3 bases between the two germline ends. Germline CDR1 and CDR2: SEHNR and FQNEAQ (reference sequence). CDR3 sequence: CASSFKNTEAFF. The DNA for the CDR3 is TGTGCCAGCAGCTTCAAGAACACTGAAGCTTTCTTT.

The chain uses TRBV2 and TRBJ1-5; possible D gene TRBD1, 6 bases. Trimming took 7 bases from V and 7 from J, leaving 14 bases between them. The length of the CDR3 is 13 residues. Looked up from germline, CDR1 is SNHLY and CDR2 is FYNNEI. In DNA form, the CDR3 reads TGTGCCAGCAATGGGCAGGGACACCAGCCCCAGCATTTT. It specifies CASNGQGHQPQHF.

This chain connects TRBV7-9 to TRBJ2-1; TRBD1 aligns across 8 bases. CDR1 and CDR2 from the germline V gene are SEHNR and FQNEAQ (reference sequence). V shed 5 bases, J shed 10 bases, and the junction held 13 bases outside the gene matches. The CDR3 is made up of 15 amino acids. The CDR3 protein is CASSLWTGQKEEQFF. CDR3 nucleotide sequence: TGTGCCAGCAGCCTGTGGACAGGGCAGAAGGAGGAGCAGTTCTTC.

This chain joins TRBV5-6 and TRBJ1-2; 9 bases are shared with TRBD1. With 0 bases clipped from V and 4 bases from J, the junction kept 7 bases outside the gene matches. Germline V gene lookup returns CDR1 SGHDT and CDR2 YYEEEE. The CDR3 runs 16 residues. This chain's CDR3 is CASSLGTGVDIYGYTF. CDR3 nucleotides: TGTGCCAGCAGCTTGGGGACAGGGGTAGACATCTATGGCTACACCTTC.

Points on this clone: Within the sample, other DNA sequences also encode this same CDR3. The chain links TRBV19 to TRBJ2-3; D is undetermined. Germline-derived CDR1 and CDR2 are LNHDA and SQIVND (reference sequence). V dropped 6 bases and J dropped 3 bases, with 10 bases sitting between them. The CDR3 consists of 13 residues. Written as DNA, the CDR3 is TGTGCCAGTAGACCCACTTCGACAGATACGCAGTATTTT. Its protein is CASRPTSTDTQYF.

The V and J genes are TRBV5-1 and TRBJ1-2; 7 bases are shared with TRBD1. The CDR3 spans 15 residues. From germline, CDR1 is SGHRS and CDR2 YFSETQ. Trimming took 2 bases from V and 5 from J; bases not matched to a gene: 9. DNA of the CDR3: TGCGCCAGCAGCTTATACGGGACAGCCTCATATGGCTACACCTTC. Translation: CASSLYGTASYGYTF.

This clone came up a few times. This sequence joins TRBV7-2 and TRBJ2-2; D remains ambiguous. Germline-derived CDR1 and CDR2 are SGHTA and FQGNSA. The CDR3 covers 14 residues. V dropped 4 bases and J dropped 5 bases, with 11 bases sitting between them. CDR3 bases: TGTGCCAGCAGCTCTCTTCCCAGGACCGGGGAGCTGTTTTTT. Residues: CASSSLPRTGELFF.

The chain is built from TRBV4-2 and TRBJ2-7; D gene ambiguous. Germline CDR1 LGHNA, CDR2 YNFKEQ. The CDR3 is made up of 17 amino acids. V lost 1 base, J lost 3 bases, and 19 bases lay in between. CDR3 loop: CASSQAKGAVPGYEQYF. The DNA for the CDR3 is TGTGCCAGCAGCCAAGCCAAAGGAGCAGTGCCCGGCTACGAGCAGTACTTC.